The 15 T cell receptor beta chains in this list originate from one sample, sequenced in a study of vaccination and CD4 T cells after COVID-19. Sequencing of the DNA from cultured CD4+ T cells was carried out with the Oncomine TCR Beta short-read assay. A single record per CDR3 protein comes from TCRdb applying MiXCR to the PCR reads. The table has about 5,000 distinct CDR3 sequences, 60% seen once. As for treatment: roughly 10-day PBMC culture with coronavirus spike peptide pools or control peptides (ViraFEST assay). An unexposed donor provided the CD4+ T cells, which were collected before the COVID-19 pandemic (2011-2018). Their target antigens are unknown. Sequencing was performed on CD4+ T cells from blood, cultured in vitro. Receptor source: a human donor in good health.

The chain uses TRBV20-1 and TRBJ2-3; 8 nucleotides agree with TRBD2. This CDR3 is 16 amino acids long. Losses at the gene ends were 4 bases for V and 0 bases for J; bases not matched to a gene: 9. In germline, CDR1 is DFQATT, CDR2 SNEGSKA (reference sequence). The CDR3, as DNA: TGCAGTGCTAACCCCCGGCCTAGCGGGAGCACAGATACGCAGTATTTT. Translating it yields CSANPRPSGSTDTQYF.

J is TRBJ2-7 and V is TRBV6-2 or TRBV6-3; 8 bases are shared with TRBD2. Germline trimming cut 4 bases from V and 3 bases from J; bases unmatched to any gene: 11. Germline loops: CDR1 MNHEY, CDR2 SVGEGT. The CDR3 sequence is 16 residues long. The CDR3 region is CASSLPVRGGNYEQYF. The CDR3 DNA follows: TGTGCCAGCAGTTTACCCGTCCGGGGGGGAAACTACGAGCAGTACTTC.

The chain is built from TRBV6-2 or TRBV6-3 and TRBJ2-2; 9 nucleotides match TRBD1. V dropped 5 bases and J dropped 4; count of bases not matched to a gene: 8. The germline V gene has CDR1 MNHEY and CDR2 SVGEGT. There are 16 residues in the CDR3. The CDR3 DNA follows: TGTGCCAGCAGTGGCTCCGGGACAGGGCTCACCGGGGAGCTGTTTTTT. It is translated as CASSGSGTGLTGELFF.

This clonotype occurred a few times. The CDR3 is CASSLGERGNTIYF. CDR3 bases: TGTGCCAGCAGCTTAGGGGAACGTGGAAACACCATATATTTT. The chain has TRBV7-9 and TRBJ1-3; D gene ambiguous. Germline V gene lookup returns CDR1 SEHNR and CDR2 FQNEAQ (reference sequence). The V end was cut by 1 base, the J end by 3 bases, with 7 bases between. This CDR3 region has 14 residues.

By proportion, this clonotype is large. This chain uses TRBV7-9 with TRBJ2-3; TRBD1 matches at 7 bases. This CDR3 comprises 14 residues. CDR1 is SEHNR, CDR2 FQNEAQ, per germline (reference sequence). After removal of 3 bases from V and 5 bases from J, the junction contained 5 bases not matched to a gene. The chain's CDR3 is CASSLTGFEDTQYF. The DNA of the CDR3 is TGTGCCAGCAGCTTGACAGGGTTCGAAGATACGCAGTATTTT.

This clonotype was picked up a small number of times. The chain joins TRBV10-1 to TRBJ1-1; the match to TRBD1 covers 7 bases. The J segment lost 7 bases and the V segment lost 0 bases, leaving 2 bases of the junction unmatched. Germline CDR1 reads WNHNN; CDR2 reads SYGVQD (reference sequence). The CDR3 runs 13 residues. The CDR3 DNA follows: TGCGCCAGCAGTGAGTCAGGGACAGTTGAAGCTTTCTTT. Amino acid sequence: CASSESGTVEAFF.

This clonotype is large by share. The gene calls are TRBV27 and TRBJ1-1; 7 bases match TRBD1. Trimming took 6 bases from V and 4 from J; bases not matched to a gene: 11. Germline V lookup: CDR1 MNHEY, CDR2 SMNVEV (reference sequence). This CDR3 is built from 15 residues. The CDR3 DNA follows: TGTGCCAGCAGGAAGTCGACAGGGTCGGGCACTGAAGCTTTCTTT. Amino acids: CASRKSTGSGTEAFF.

The V gene is TRBV30, the J gene TRBJ1-1, with TRBD1 as a possible D gene (5 bases). The ends were cut back, 2 bases at V and 11 bases at J, with 18 bases in the middle. There are 13 residues in the CDR3. Germline V gene lookup returns CDR1 GTSNPN and CDR2 SVGIG (reference sequence). The DNA for the CDR3 is TGTGCCTGGAGTCTAACCGGGGCCCCTAGGGCTTTCTTT. Translated: CAWSLTGAPRAFF.

This clonotype was seen a single time. The rearrangement uses TRBV20-1 and TRBJ2-3, with TRBD2 identical over 9 bases. Germline CDR1 reads DFQATT; CDR2 reads SNEGSKA (reference sequence). The CDR3 has 16 residues. V shed 3 bases, J shed 2 bases, and the junction held 9 bases outside the gene matches. The CDR3 DNA sequence: TGCAGTGCTAGTTTCGGAGCGGGAGGCTACACAGATACGCAGTATTTT. Translation: CSASFGAGGYTDTQYF.

This clonotype came up a few times. V gene TRBV15 combines with J gene TRBJ2-7; 12 nucleotides align to TRBD2. Germline loops: CDR1 LNHNV, CDR2 YYDKDF (reference sequence). Germline trimming cut 4 bases from V and 5 bases from J; bases unmatched to any gene: 6. This CDR3 spans 15 amino acids. The CDR3 DNA reads as TGTGCCACCAGCACGACTAGCGGGGGTATAAACGAGCAGTACTTC. It translates to CATSTTSGGINEQYF.

The chain has TRBV20-1 and TRBJ2-6, with 7 nucleotides matching TRBD1. After removal of 6 bases from V and 4 bases from J, the junction contained 6 bases not matched to a gene. In germline, CDR1 is DFQATT, CDR2 SNEGSKA (reference sequence). The CDR3 consists of 14 residues. CDR3 bases: TGCAGTGCCACGACAGGGAGCGGGGCCAACGTCCTGACTTTC. This gives the protein CSATTGSGANVLTF.

CDR3 in DNA: TGTGCCAGCAGTTATAAGTGGACAGCCCCAGGCGACTATGGCTACACCTTC. It yields the protein CASSYKWTAPGDYGYTF. The chain recombines TRBV6-5 with TRBJ1-2; a weak D match, TRBD1 (6 bases). Trimming pared 3 bases from V and 3 bases from J, leaving 20 bases between. Germline V CDR1 and CDR2: MNHEY, SVGAGI. The CDR3 is made up of 17 amino acids.

The chain links TRBV5-4 to TRBJ1-2, with a tentative D call TRBD1 (5 bases). Between the trimmed V and J ends, which lost 5 bases and 8 bases, there was a span of 13 bases. This CDR3 is built from 12 residues. Per germline, CDR1 SGHNT and CDR2 YYREEE (reference sequence). Here the CDR3 DNA reads TGTGCCAGCAGACTGCAGGACACGGGCTACACCTTC. This encodes CASRLQDTGYTF.

The J gene is TRBJ2-5, the V gene TRBV20-1; D is possibly TRBD1 (5 bases). The CDR3 runs to 13 residues. The V gene lost 2 bases and the J gene lost 4 bases, with 11 bases spanning the gap. The germline V gene encodes CDR1 DFQATT and CDR2 SNEGSKA (reference sequence). The CDR3 DNA reads as TGCAGTGCTAGAAGAAGGGGTGGAGAGACCCAGTACTTC. This sequence encodes CSARRRGGETQYF.

Relative to its sample, this clonotype is medium-sized (0.01 to 0.1%). The V gene is TRBV20-1, the J gene TRBJ2-7; D unresolved. This CDR3 spans 14 amino acids. The ends were cut back, 0 bases at V and 6 bases at J, with 15 bases in the middle. Germline V gene lookup returns CDR1 DFQATT and CDR2 SNEGSKA (reference sequence). The CDR3: CSARDGSTVVEQYF. DNA for the CDR3: TGCAGTGCTAGAGATGGCAGCACGGTGGTCGAGCAGTACTTC.